These T cell receptor beta chains were read from a single sample in a study of shared clonotypes between healthy human individuals. Here immunoSEQ multiplex PCR was the method, and the copy in TCRdb shows in-frame clones only, minus some. The sample consists of around 2,000,000 clones, approximately 94% of them appearing once. Sequencing was done on a sample of naive CD8+ T cells sorted from blood. All receptors come from a man aged 18 to 30 in good health. The CDR3 runs from the conserved cysteine through the conserved F or W. A D gene is named only where the DNA matches it firmly. Clone size is given for some rows only: seen once, a few or many times, or a class if the clone is expanded.

v_gene	d_gene	abundance	j_gene	CDR3aa	CDR3nt
TRBV29-1	TRBD2	NA	TRBJ2-1	CSVEDPSSGNENEQFF	TGCAGCGTTGAAGATCCGTCTAGCGGTAATGAGAATGAGCAGTTCTTC
TRBV7-8	NA	NA	TRBJ1-5	CASSLESRAQHF	TGTGCCAGCAGCTTAGAAAGCCGGGCCCAGCATTTT
TRBV27	TRBD1	NA	TRBJ1-2	CASSLQGTALYGYTF	TGTGCCAGCAGTTTACAAGGGACAGCCCTTTATGGCTACACCTTC
TRBV27	TRBD2	NA	TRBJ2-7	CASSLLAGGPSEQYF	TGTGCCAGCAGTTTATTAGCGGGAGGGCCCAGCGAGCAGTACTTC
TRBV7-6	NA	NA	TRBJ2-1	CASSVGGSSYNEQFF	TGTGCCAGCAGCGTCGGGGGTTCGTCCTACAATGAGCAGTTCTTC
TRBV9	TRBD1	NA	TRBJ1-4	CASSPGTGGIEELFF	TGTGCCAGCAGCCCAGGGACAGGGGGAATCGAGGAACTGTTTTTT
TRBV4-3	NA	NA	TRBJ1-1	CASSQDILGVLGQNTEAFF	TGCGCCAGCAGCCAAGATATCCTGGGGGTTCTAGGCCAAAACACTGAAGCTTTCTTT
TRBV10-1	TRBD1	NA	TRBJ2-7	CASSESADREAYEQYF	TGCGCCAGCAGTGAGTCGGCGGACAGGGAAGCCTACGAGCAGTACTTC
TRBV10-3	NA	NA	TRBJ2-2	CAISEGGSAGELFF	TGTGCCATCAGTGAGGGGGGCAGCGCCGGGGAGCTGTTTTTT
TRBV7-9	TRBD1	NA	TRBJ1-1	CASSLGWGQGENTEAFF	TGTGCCAGCAGCTTGGGGTGGGGACAGGGGGAGAACACTGAAGCTTTCTTT
TRBV5-1	NA	NA	TRBJ1-1	CASSLVGTEAFF	TGCGCCAGCAGCTTGGTGGGCACTGAAGCTTTCTTT
TRBV27	TRBD2	many	TRBJ2-1	CASSSALAGVEEQFF	TGTGCCAGCAGTTCTGCGCTAGCGGGAGTAGAAGAGCAGTTCTTC
TRBV7-2	NA	NA	TRBJ2-5	CASSWGHYKGTQYF	TGTGCCAGCAGCTGGGGCCATTACAAGGGGACCCAGTACTTC
TRBV16	TRBD1	NA	TRBJ2-7	CASSHRGQGAGQYF	TGTGCCAGCAGCCACCGGGGACAGGGGGCTGGGCAGTACTTC
TRBV15	NA	NA	TRBJ2-1	CATSRAGFGNEQFF	TGTGCCACCAGCCGCGCGGGGTTTGGGAATGAGCAGTTCTTC
TRBV5-1	NA	NA	TRBJ2-1	CASSLAQGLYNEQFF	TGCGCCAGCAGCTTGGCTCAGGGGCTCTACAATGAGCAGTTCTTC
TRBV7-3	NA	NA	TRBJ1-2	CASSLNGDDGYTF	TGTGCCAGCAGCTTAAATGGGGATGATGGCTACACCTTC